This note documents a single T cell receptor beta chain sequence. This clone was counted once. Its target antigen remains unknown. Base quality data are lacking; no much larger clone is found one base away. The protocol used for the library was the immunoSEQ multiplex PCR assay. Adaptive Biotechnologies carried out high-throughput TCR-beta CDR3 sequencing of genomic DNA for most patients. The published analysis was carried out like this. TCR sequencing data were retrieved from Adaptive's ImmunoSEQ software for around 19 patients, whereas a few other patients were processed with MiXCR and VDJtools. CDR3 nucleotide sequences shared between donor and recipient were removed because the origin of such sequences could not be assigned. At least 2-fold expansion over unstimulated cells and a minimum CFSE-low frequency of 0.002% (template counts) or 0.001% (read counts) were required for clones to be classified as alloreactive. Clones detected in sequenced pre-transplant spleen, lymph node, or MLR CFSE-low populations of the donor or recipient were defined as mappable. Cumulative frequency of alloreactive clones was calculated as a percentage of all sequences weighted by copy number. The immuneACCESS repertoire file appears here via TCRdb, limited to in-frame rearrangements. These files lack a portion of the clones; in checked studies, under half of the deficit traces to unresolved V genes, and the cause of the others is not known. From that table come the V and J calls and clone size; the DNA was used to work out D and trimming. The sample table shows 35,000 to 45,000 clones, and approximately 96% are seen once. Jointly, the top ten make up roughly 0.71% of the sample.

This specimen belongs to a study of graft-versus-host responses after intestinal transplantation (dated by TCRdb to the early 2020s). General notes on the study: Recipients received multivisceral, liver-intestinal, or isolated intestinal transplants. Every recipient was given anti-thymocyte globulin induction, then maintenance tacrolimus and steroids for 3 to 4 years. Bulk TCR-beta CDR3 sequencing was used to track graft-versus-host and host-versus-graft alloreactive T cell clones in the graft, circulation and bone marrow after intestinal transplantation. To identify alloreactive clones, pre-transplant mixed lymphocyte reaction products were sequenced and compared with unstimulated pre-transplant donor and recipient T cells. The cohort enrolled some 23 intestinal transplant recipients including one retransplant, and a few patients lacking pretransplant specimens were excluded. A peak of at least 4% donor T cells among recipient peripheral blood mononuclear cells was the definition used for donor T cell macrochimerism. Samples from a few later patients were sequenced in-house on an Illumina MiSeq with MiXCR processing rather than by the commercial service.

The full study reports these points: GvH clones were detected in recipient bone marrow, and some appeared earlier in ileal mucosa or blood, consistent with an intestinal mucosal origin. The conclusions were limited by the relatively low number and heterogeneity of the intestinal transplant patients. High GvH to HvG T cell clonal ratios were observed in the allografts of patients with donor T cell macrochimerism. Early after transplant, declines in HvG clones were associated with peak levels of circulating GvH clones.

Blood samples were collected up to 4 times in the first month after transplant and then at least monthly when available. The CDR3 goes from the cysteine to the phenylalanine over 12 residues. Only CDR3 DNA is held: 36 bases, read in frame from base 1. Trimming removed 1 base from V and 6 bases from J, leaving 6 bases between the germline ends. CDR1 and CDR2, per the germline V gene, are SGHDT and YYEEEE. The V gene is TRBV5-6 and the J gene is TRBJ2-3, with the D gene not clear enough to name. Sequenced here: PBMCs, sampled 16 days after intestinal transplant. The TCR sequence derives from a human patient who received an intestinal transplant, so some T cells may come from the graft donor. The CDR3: CASSLFSDTQYF. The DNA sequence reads TGTGCCAGCAGCTTGTTCTCGGATACGCAGTATTTT.